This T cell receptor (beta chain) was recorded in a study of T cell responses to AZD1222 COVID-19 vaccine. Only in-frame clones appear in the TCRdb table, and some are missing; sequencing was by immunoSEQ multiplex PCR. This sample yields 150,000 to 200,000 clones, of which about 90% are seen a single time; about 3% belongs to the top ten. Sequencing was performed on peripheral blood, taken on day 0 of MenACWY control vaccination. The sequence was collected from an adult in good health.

The CDR3 loop reads CASSELGYRGSTEAFF. CDR3 DNA sequence: TGTGCCAGCAGTGAATTAGGGTACAGGGGAAGCACTGAAGCTTTCTTT. The V gene is TRBV6-1, the J gene TRBJ1-1; 7 bases match TRBD1. Losses at the gene ends were 2 bases for V and 4 bases for J; bases not matched to a gene: 10. The CDR3 loop spans 16 amino acids. Germline lookup yields CDR1 MNHNS and CDR2 SASEGT.